This T cell receptor (beta chain) was identified during a study of cytomegalovirus exposure and HLA in healthy donors. Comments on this clone: Its matching antigen is unknown.

Germline V gene lookup returns CDR1 SEHNR and CDR2 FQNEAQ (reference sequence). CDR3 length equals 14 residues. Trimming pared 4 bases from V and 0 bases from J, leaving 10 bases between. General study points: Being productive about 87% or about 30% of the time was typical of most TCR beta V segments in an earlier analysis.

The PCR had 60 Vbeta and 13 Jbeta primers. Measured with immunoSEQ multiplex PCR; TCRdb has only the in-frame clones, and not every one. The data show 160,000 or so clones, around 80% seen once. The chain is built from TRBV7-9 and TRBJ2-7; D perhaps matches TRBD2 (5 bases). This TCR derives from a female donor in good health and CMV-seronegative. Sequenced sample: PBMCs. For the CDR3, the DNA is TGTGCCAGCAGCTCAACGGGGATCTCCTACGAGCAGTACTTC. The encoded protein is CASSSTGISYEQYF.